This T cell receptor (beta chain) appears in the sequencing data of a study of shared clonotypes between healthy human individuals. The CDR3 runs to 13 residues. Trimming cost V 7 bases and J 5 bases, with 14 bases left between them. Germline loops: CDR1 MNHNS, CDR2 SASEGT. On sorted subsets, replicate PCRs used approximately 200 ng DNA, or some 27,000 T cell genomes. Libraries were prepared by immunoSEQ multiplex PCR; TCRdb keeps only in-frame clonotypes and omits some of them. This table holds more than 2,000,000 clones, approximately 94% found once. Sequenced input: naive CD4+ T cells sorted from blood. The subset: CD45RA+ positively selected. This TCR derives from a young man in good health. The V and J genes are TRBV6-1 and TRBJ1-2; D gene uncertain. DNA of the CDR3: TGTGCCAGCACCCTACTCCGGCTTTATGGCTACACCTTC. Protein: CASTLLRLYGYTF.